This TCR beta chain was recorded in a study of cytomegalovirus exposure and HLA in healthy donors. Findings and caveats of the study: In vitro work confirmed that a few CMV-associated chains recognize CMV antigens. Later work found that TCR association rates differed between HLA loci; DRB1 had the most and HLA-C the fewest.

V shed 9 bases and J shed 8 bases, with 21 bases lying between them. Germline-derived CDR1 and CDR2 are MDHEN and SYDVKM. This CDR3 is 14 amino acids long. Points on this clone: Its specificity is unknown.

Vbeta (60) and Jbeta (13) primers were used in the PCR. Libraries were prepared by immunoSEQ multiplex PCR; TCRdb keeps only in-frame clonotypes and omits some of them. This table holds 90,000 to 150,000 clones, about 80% found once. The receptor comes from a woman aged 18-35 years in good health and CMV-seronegative. Material: PBMCs. V is TRBV28 and J is TRBJ2-3, with TRBD2 as a possible D gene (5 bases). This CDR3 reads CASIEEGSLGTQYF. In nucleotides, the CDR3 is TGTGCCAGTATAGAAGAGGGCTCCCTTGGTACGCAGTATTTT. Complete variable domain (other parts from reference TRBV28 and TRBJ2-3): DVKVTQSSRYLVKRTGEKVFLECVQDMDHENMFWYRQDPGLGLRLIYFSYDVKMKEKGDIPEGYSVSREKKERFSLILESASTNQTSMYLCASIEEGSLGTQYFGPGTRLTVL.